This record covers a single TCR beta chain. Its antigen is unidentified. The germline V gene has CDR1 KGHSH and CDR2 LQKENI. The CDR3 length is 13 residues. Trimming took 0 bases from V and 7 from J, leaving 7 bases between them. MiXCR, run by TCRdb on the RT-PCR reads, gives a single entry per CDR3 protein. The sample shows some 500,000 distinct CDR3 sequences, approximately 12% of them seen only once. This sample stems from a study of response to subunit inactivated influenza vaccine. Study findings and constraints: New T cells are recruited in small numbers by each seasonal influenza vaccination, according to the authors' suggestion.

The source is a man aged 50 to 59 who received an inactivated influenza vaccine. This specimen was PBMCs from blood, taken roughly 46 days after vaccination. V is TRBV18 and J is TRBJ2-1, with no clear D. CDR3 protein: CASSPPVRNEQFF. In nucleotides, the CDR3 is TGTGCCAGCTCACCACCGGTGAGAAATGAGCAGTTCTTC.